The 14 T cell receptor beta chains below were found in one sample sequenced in a study of post-analysis software for immune sequencing data. Whole-study findings and limits: A few TRBV segments occurring more often in patients than controls included TRBV5-6, TRBV5-1 and TRBV20-1.

These TCRs' antigens remain unknown. cDNA libraries for TCR beta contained unique molecular identifiers. TCRdb reanalysed the PCR reads using MiXCR and keeps one entry per CDR3 protein. There are 700,000 to 900,000 distinct CDR3 sequences in the sample; about 45% occur only once, and roughly 4.9% lies in the top ten. The sequenced sample consisted of blood. Source of these receptors: a girl between 10 and 17 years old with multiple sclerosis.

The V gene is TRBV6-5, the J gene TRBJ2-2; tentative D call: TRBD2 (5 bases). The germline V gene has CDR1 MNHEY and CDR2 SVGAGI. V lost 11 bases to trimming and J lost 1 base, with 14 bases between them. This CDR3 spans 14 amino acids. Here the CDR3 DNA reads TGTGCCGCACGGGGTGAGGGGAACACCGGGGAGCTGTTTTTT. It yields the protein CAARGEGNTGELFF.

A note on this clonotype: At one of its ends the junction is not consistent with the germline gene, which may arise from a read error. This rearrangement joins TRBV20-1 to TRBJ2-5; tentative D call: TRBD2 (5 bases). This CDR3 is built from 12 residues. CDR1 DFQATT and CDR2 SNEGSKA come from the germline V gene (reference sequence). CDR3 amino acids: CSARGSPAAQYF. The CDR3, as DNA: TGCAGTGCCAGAGGGAGTCCCGCAGCCCAGTACTTC.

The chain carries TRBV7-6 and TRBJ1-5, with a possible D match to TRBD1 (5 bases). Trimming removed 3 bases from V and 6 bases from J, with 12 bases in between. Germline CDR1 is SGHVS and CDR2 is FNYEAQ. The CDR3 contains 14 residues. The CDR3 here is CASSLDIGGQPQHF. CDR3 bases: TGTGCCAGCAGCTTGGACATCGGGGGTCAGCCCCAGCATTTT.

This clonotype was detected a few times. The V and J genes are TRBV20-1 and TRBJ2-1; 8 bases are shared with TRBD1. The length of the CDR3 is 13 residues. Trimming cost V 5 bases and J 10 bases; bases outside gene matches: 10. CDR1 and CDR2 (germline): DFQATT, SNEGSKA (reference sequence). CDR3 sequence reads: CSARRDRWGEQFF. The CDR3 region has the DNA TGCAGTGCTCGTCGGGACAGGTGGGGCGAGCAGTTCTTC.

The chain carries TRBV29-1 and TRBJ2-5, with TRBD1 identical over 7 bases. CDR1 is SQVTM and CDR2 is ANQGSEA in the germline V gene. This CDR3 spans 15 amino acids. J was trimmed by 3 bases and V by 1 base; bases with no gene match: 8. This CDR3 reads CSVEVGGAIEETQYF. CDR3 sequence (DNA): TGCAGCGTTGAAGTAGGGGGCGCGATCGAAGAGACCCAGTACTTC.

This clonotype was seen once. Germline is not matched at one junction end, which may reflect a read error. The rearrangement joins TRBV7-7 to TRBJ2-5, with a weak D call TRBD2 (5 bases). Looked up from germline, CDR1 is SSHAT and CDR2 is FNYEAQ (reference sequence). The CDR3 length is 15 residues. CDR3 in DNA: TGTGCTAGCAGCTTAAACATAGCGAGACAAGAGACCCAGTACTTC. Protein sequence: CASSLNIARQETQYF.

This clonotype has just one count. The chain carries TRBV20-1 and TRBJ2-5; TRBD2 matches 8 bases. Germline V gives CDR1 DFQATT, CDR2 SNEGSKA (reference sequence). The CDR3 is made up of 15 amino acids. V gave up 3 bases and J gave up 4 bases; unmatched junction bases: 10. The DNA for the CDR3 is TGCAGTGCTAGGTTTCCGGGAGGGCCGGGAGAGACCCAGTACTTC. It codes for CSARFPGGPGETQYF.

Details on this clonotype: At one of its ends the junction is not consistent with the germline gene, which may arise from a read error. This chain joins TRBV12-3 or TRBV12-4 and TRBJ2-1, with TRBD2 matching over 8 bases. This CDR3 has 15 amino acids. This chain's CDR3 is CVSSHSGTSWNEQFF. CDR3 DNA: TGTGTCAGCAGTCACTCCGGGACTAGTTGGAATGAGCAGTTCTTC.

This rearrangement joins TRBV20-1 to TRBJ2-3; D possibly corresponds to TRBD2 (6 bases). Germline V gene sequence: CDR1 DFQATT, CDR2 SNEGSKA (reference sequence). Trimming shortened V by 5 bases and J by 1 base, and 13 bases separated the two germline ends. The CDR3 sequence is 14 residues long. CDR3 sequence (DNA): TGCAGTGCTGCTAGCTGGGAGGGCACAGATACGCAGTATTTT. Its protein product is CSAASWEGTDTQYF.

The rearrangement links TRBV7-6 to TRBJ2-5; TRBD1 aligns across 8 bases. The DNA end lines up better with TRBJ2-7; the J call may be wrong. The CDR3 totals 15 residues. CDR1 is SGHVS, CDR2 FNYEAQ, per germline. The CDR3 here is CASSLSDRGQAEQYF. CDR3 bases: TGTGCCAGCAGCCTGAGTGACAGGGGCCAGGCCGAGCAGTACTTC.

This clonotype was seen only once. The chain recombines TRBV25-1 with TRBJ2-7; possibly TRBD2 for D (5 bases). This CDR3 has 14 residues. CDR1 and CDR2 from the germline V gene are MGHDK and SYGVNS. Between the trimmed V and J ends, which lost 1 base and 5 bases, there was a span of 12 bases. The CDR3 loop reads CASSESGSAHEQYF. CDR3 sequence (DNA): TGTGCCAGCAGTGAATCGGGTAGCGCTCACGAGCAGTACTTC.

V is TRBV7-9 and J is TRBJ2-7; a possible D gene is TRBD2 (6 bases). With 0 bases removed from V and 3 bases from J, the gap between germline ends came to 9 bases. Germline CDR1 SEHNR, CDR2 FQNEAQ (reference sequence). The CDR3 extends over 14 amino acids. CDR3 coding DNA: TGTGCCAGCAGCTTAGCTGGAGCGGGCTACGAGCAGTACTTC. As protein: CASSLAGAGYEQYF. Looking up the rest from reference TRBV7-9 and TRBJ2-7 gives the full variable domain: DTGVSQNPRHKITKRGQNVTFRCDPISEHNRLYWYRQTLGQGPEFLTYFQNEAQLEKSRLLSDRFSAERPKGSFSTLEIQRTEQGDSAMYLCASSLAGAGYEQYFGPGTRLTVT.

J is TRBJ2-3 and V is TRBV12-3 or TRBV12-4, with 9 bases that match TRBD1. The trim removed 5 bases at V and 1 base at J, leaving 4 bases unmatched. The CDR3 runs to 15 residues. Here the CDR3 DNA reads TGTGCCAGCAGTCCAGGGGACAGGGGCACAGATACGCAGTATTTT. Translated, it gives CASSPGDRGTDTQYF.

This clonotype was counted a few times. The rearrangement uses TRBV29-1 and TRBJ2-3; D might be TRBD2 (6 bases). The ends were cut back, 3 bases at V and 1 base at J, with 11 bases in the middle. The germline V gene has CDR1 SQVTM and CDR2 ANQGSEA. The CDR3 runs 14 residues. The CDR3 DNA sequence: TGCAGCGTTGATTTGGGACTCGGCACAGATACGCAGTATTTT. It yields the protein CSVDLGLGTDTQYF.